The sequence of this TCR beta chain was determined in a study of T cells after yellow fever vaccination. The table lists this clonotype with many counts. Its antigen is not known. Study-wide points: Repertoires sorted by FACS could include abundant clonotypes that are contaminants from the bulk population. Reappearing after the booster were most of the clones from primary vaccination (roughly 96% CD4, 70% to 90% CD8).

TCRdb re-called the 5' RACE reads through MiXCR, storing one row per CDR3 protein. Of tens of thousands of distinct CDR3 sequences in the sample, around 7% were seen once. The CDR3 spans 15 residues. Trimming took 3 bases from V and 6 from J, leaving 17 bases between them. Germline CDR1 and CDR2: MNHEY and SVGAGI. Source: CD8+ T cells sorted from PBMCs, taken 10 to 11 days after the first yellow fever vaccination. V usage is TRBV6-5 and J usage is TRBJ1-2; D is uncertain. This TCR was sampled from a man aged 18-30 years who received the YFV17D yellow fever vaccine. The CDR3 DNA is TGTGCCAGCAGTTATAAGACGGGGTTATTGGATGGCTACACCTTC. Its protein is CASSYKTGLLDGYTF.